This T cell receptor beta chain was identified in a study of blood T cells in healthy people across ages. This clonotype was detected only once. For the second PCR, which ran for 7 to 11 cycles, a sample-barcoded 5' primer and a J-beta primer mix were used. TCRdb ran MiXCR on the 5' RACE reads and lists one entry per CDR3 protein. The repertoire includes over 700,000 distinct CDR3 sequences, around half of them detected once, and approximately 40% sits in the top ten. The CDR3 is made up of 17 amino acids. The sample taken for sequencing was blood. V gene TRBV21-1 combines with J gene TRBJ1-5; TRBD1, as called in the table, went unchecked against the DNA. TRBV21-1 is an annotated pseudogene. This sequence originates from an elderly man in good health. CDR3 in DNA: TGTGCCAGTTTTATCCCCACAGGGGATTCCGGCAATCAGCCCCAGCATTTT. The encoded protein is CASFIPTGDSGNQPQHF.